This record covers a single T cell receptor (beta chain). The antigen remains undetermined. Sequence at one end of the junction differs from germline and may be a read error. The sample is drawn from a study of T cells after yellow fever vaccination. Study conclusions and caveats: Reappearance after the booster was observed for most primary-vaccination clones (roughly 97% CD4, about 91% CD8). Although the secondary response was weaker, it peaked faster, at day 5 versus 15.

TCRdb processed the 5' RACE reads anew with MiXCR; each CDR3 protein has one entry. This sample carries 310,000 or so distinct CDR3 sequences, about 6.6% of them seen once, and the ten largest clones take 18%. The material was PBMCs, obtained roughly 47 days after the first yellow fever vaccination. This sequence was found in a man younger than 30 who received the YFV17D yellow fever vaccine.

The chain's CDR3 is CCARALLAEAFNEQFF. The CDR3 DNA reads as TGCTGTGCTAGAGCCTTACTAGCGGAGGCCTTCAATGAGCAGTTCTTC. The rearrangement uses TRBV20-1 and TRBJ2-1, with 8 nucleotides matching TRBD2. The CDR3 is made up of 16 amino acids. Germline CDR1 is DFQATT and CDR2 is SNEGSKA (reference sequence).